This T cell receptor beta chain was recovered during a study of blood T cell repertoires in COVID-19. Study context: Whether acute or convalescent, the COVID-19 samples came from the United States, Italy and Spain. PBMCs, B-cell-depleted T cells, or T cells were the source of the cDNA or gDNA that made up the material.

The germline gives CDR1 MNHEY, CDR2 SMNVEV (reference sequence). V lost 6 bases, J lost 1 base, and 9 bases lay in between. The CDR3 consists of 13 residues. In the original analysis: Estimation of nucleated cell counts was performed using reference gene primer amplification. Assay: immunoSEQ multiplex PCR; the TCRdb copy retains only in-frame clones and omits some. For V, J and clone size, that table is used; D and trimming come from the DNA. The sample includes 120,000 to 150,000 clones, roughly 80% of them seen just once. The chain uses TRBV27 and TRBJ2-5, with unresolved D. The sequencing sample was made of peripheral blood. The clonotype comes from a human donor with acute or convalescent COVID-19. The donor label of this sample is uncertain. CDR3 residues: CASSKTLQETQYF. The CDR3 nucleotides are TGTGCCAGCAGCAAAACTCTCCAAGAGACCCAGTACTTC.